The 12 T cell receptor beta chains presented below share a single source sample, sequenced in a study of identical twins. TCRdb processed the 5' RACE reads anew with MiXCR; each CDR3 protein has one entry. This sample carries 600,000 to 800,000 distinct CDR3 sequences, 21% of them seen once, and the ten largest clones take more than 4%. In addition, the sample was reused for a study of T cells expressing NK-cell markers.

Sequencing was performed on PBMCs. The receptor set was obtained from a woman aged 18-35 years in good health.

The chain recombines TRBV11-2 with TRBJ2-5, with 10 positions matching TRBD2. Trimming at V came to 1 base and at J to 5 bases, leaving 4 bases not matched to a gene. This CDR3 comprises 15 residues. Germline values: CDR1 SGHAT, CDR2 FQNNGV. CDR3 sequence (DNA): TGTGCCAGCAGCTTAGCGCTAGCGGGAGTGGAGACCCAGTACTTC. Translation: CASSLALAGVETQYF.

The table lists this clonotype with many counts. The V gene is TRBV10-3, the J gene TRBJ2-7; D is uncertain. The germline V gene encodes CDR1 ENHRY and CDR2 SYGVKD. V was pared by 6 bases and J by 6 bases, with 12 bases between. The CDR3 runs 12 residues. Here the CDR3 reads CAIRAQGREQYF. In nucleotides, the CDR3 is TGTGCCATCAGAGCTCAAGGGCGCGAGCAGTACTTC.

This clonotype was picked up many times. The chain links TRBV5-1 to TRBJ2-2; D gene unclear. Trimming cost V 3 bases and J 3 bases, with 3 bases left between them. The germline V gene has CDR1 SGHRS and CDR2 YFSETQ. The CDR3 is 12 residues long. CDR3 sequence reads: CASSWDTGELFF. As DNA, the CDR3 is TGCGCCAGCAGCTGGGACACCGGGGAGCTGTTTTTT. The variable domain in full, with the rest retrieved from reference TRBV5-1 and TRBJ2-2, is KAGVTQTPRYLIKTRGQQVTLSCSPISGHRSVSWYQQTPGQGLQFLFEYFSETQRNKGNFPGRFSGRQFSNSRSEMNVSTLELGDSALYLCASSWDTGELFFGEGSRLTVL.

The chain combines TRBV7-4 with TRBJ1-2; 10 positions match TRBD1. V was clipped by 5 bases and J by 7 bases; unmatched bases: 13. The CDR3 is 16 residues long. Germline V gene lookup returns CDR1 SGHVT and CDR2 SQSDAQ. As DNA, the CDR3 is TGTGCCAGCAGCCTAAAGGGGGGACAGGGGAGGATTGGCTACACCTTC. Its protein is CASSLKGGQGRIGYTF. Complete variable domain (other parts from reference TRBV7-4 and TRBJ1-2): GAGVSQSPRYKVAKRGRDVALRCDSISGHVTLYWYRQTLGQGSEVLTYSQSDAQRDKSGRPSGRFSAERPERSVSTLKIQRTEQGDSAVYLCASSLKGGQGRIGYTFGSGTRLTVV.

The CDR3 is CATSSDRATYGDRPEAFF. DNA for the CDR3: TGTGCCACCAGCTCTGATCGGGCAACCTATGGGGACAGGCCTGAAGCTTTCTTT. This sequence joins TRBV15 and TRBJ1-1; 8 bases line up with TRBD1. This CDR3 is built from 18 residues. Trimming cost V 5 bases and J 6 bases; bases outside gene matches: 20. Germline lookup yields CDR1 LNHNV and CDR2 YYDKDF (reference sequence).

This chain joins TRBV20-1 and TRBJ2-1; TRBD2 agrees at 10 bases. The length of the CDR3 is 14 residues. Germline V gene sequence: CDR1 DFQATT, CDR2 SNEGSKA (reference sequence). J lost 2 bases, V lost 3 bases, and 1 base had no gene match. The CDR3 coding sequence is TGCAGTGCTAGTAGCGGGGGGACCTACAATGAGCAGTTCTTC. Amino acids: CSASSGGTYNEQFF.

The V and J genes are TRBV29-1 and TRBJ2-5; TRBD2 might be the D (5 bases). Trimming stripped 5 bases from V and 1 base from J, with 17 bases between. Germline loops: CDR1 SQVTM, CDR2 ANQGSEA. This CDR3 is built from 15 residues. The CDR3 coding sequence is TGCAGCGTTCTATGGCGGGCAAGGAGCCAAGAGACCCAGTACTTC. Protein product: CSVLWRARSQETQYF.

This clonotype was counted a few times. V is TRBV7-9 and J is TRBJ2-3; D is uncertain. V lost 5 bases and J lost 6, with 12 bases in between. Germline V gives CDR1 SEHNR, CDR2 FQNEAQ (reference sequence). The CDR3 is 13 residues long. The CDR3 DNA follows: TGTGCCAGCAGCCCCCCGACGGGCGATACGCAGTATTTT. This codes for CASSPPTGDTQYF. The complete variable domain, with remaining parts taken from reference TRBV7-9 and TRBJ2-3, reads DTGVSQNPRHKITKRGQNVTFRCDPISEHNRLYWYRQTLGQGPEFLTYFQNEAQLEKSRLLSDRFSAERPKGSFSTLEIQRTEQGDSAMYLCASSPPTGDTQYFGPGTRLTVL.

This clonotype was seen only a few times. The J gene is TRBJ2-3, the V gene TRBV20-1, with TRBD2 matching over 9 bases. V lost 1 base to trimming and J lost 2 bases; unmatched junction nucleotides: 13. In germline, CDR1 is DFQATT, CDR2 SNEGSKA (reference sequence). CDR3 length: 18 residues. The CDR3 DNA sequence: TGCAGTGCTAGAGTGGGTAGCGGGAGATACTCCACCACAGATACGCAGTATTTT. Translation: CSARVGSGRYSTTDTQYF.

This clonotype was counted only a few times. The V gene is TRBV9, the J gene TRBJ1-2, with a possible D match to TRBD1 (5 bases). This CDR3 has 14 amino acids. Germline lookup yields CDR1 SGDLS and CDR2 YYNGEE. The V end lost 4 bases, the J end lost 6 bases, and 16 bases lay between the germline ends. In DNA form, the CDR3 reads TGTGCCAGCAGCCCCCCCGGCAGGGTAAATGGCTACACCTTC. The encoded protein is CASSPPGRVNGYTF.

This clonotype was detected only a few times. The rearrangement links TRBV20-1 to TRBJ1-2; D is unclear. Germline-derived CDR1 and CDR2 are DFQATT and SNEGSKA (reference sequence). Trimming removed 6 bases from V and 4 bases from J, with 12 bases in between. The CDR3 runs 12 residues. The chain's CDR3 is CSARRDVYGYTF. The CDR3 nucleotides are TGCAGTGCGAGGAGGGATGTCTATGGCTACACCTTC.

This clonotype was seen only a few times. The chain combines TRBV27 with TRBJ2-7; TRBD2 might be the D (5 bases). The CDR3 totals 14 residues. In germline, CDR1 is MNHEY, CDR2 SMNVEV (reference sequence). Deletions cut 3 bases from V and 7 bases from J, with 16 bases between. CDR3 DNA sequence: TGTGCCAGCAGTTTGGGTGGAGGATGGAGTGAGCAGTACTTC. Translated: CASSLGGGWSEQYF.